This T cell receptor beta chain is drawn from a study of neurological immune-mediated disorders. The V end lost 2 bases, the J end lost 6 bases, and 10 bases lay between the germline ends. CDR1 and CDR2 (germline): SGHAT, FQDESV (reference sequence). The CDR3 is 13 residues long. Study-wide findings and caveats: When the repertoires were sorted by phylogenetic grouping, those of 18 of 34 multiple sclerosis patients ended up in one related-CDR3 cluster, a possible signature.

In regard to this clonotype: Its antigen is not known.

cDNA synthesis was performed by 5'RACE with 10-nucleotide random UMIs. TCRdb re-derived calls from the 5' RACE reads in MiXCR, one entry per CDR3 protein. Here the sample spans some 57,000 distinct CDR3 sequences, over 3.5% being singletons. This chain uses TRBV11-1 with TRBJ1-1; TRBD1 might be the D (5 bases). Sequenced: PBMCs. The source is a man in his 60s with multiple sclerosis. CDR3 coding DNA: TGTGCCAGCAGCTTACTTGGGGGATCTGAAGCTTTCTTT. Amino acids: CASSLLGGSEAFF.